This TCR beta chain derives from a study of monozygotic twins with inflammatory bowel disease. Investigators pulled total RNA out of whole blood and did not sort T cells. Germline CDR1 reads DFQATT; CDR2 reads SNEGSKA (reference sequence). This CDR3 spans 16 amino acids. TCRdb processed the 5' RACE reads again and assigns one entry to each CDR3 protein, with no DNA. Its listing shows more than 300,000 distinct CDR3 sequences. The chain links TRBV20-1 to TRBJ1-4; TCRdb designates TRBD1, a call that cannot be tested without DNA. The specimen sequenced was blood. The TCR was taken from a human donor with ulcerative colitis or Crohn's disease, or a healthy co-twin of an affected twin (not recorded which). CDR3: CSALPYLAGDNEKLFF.